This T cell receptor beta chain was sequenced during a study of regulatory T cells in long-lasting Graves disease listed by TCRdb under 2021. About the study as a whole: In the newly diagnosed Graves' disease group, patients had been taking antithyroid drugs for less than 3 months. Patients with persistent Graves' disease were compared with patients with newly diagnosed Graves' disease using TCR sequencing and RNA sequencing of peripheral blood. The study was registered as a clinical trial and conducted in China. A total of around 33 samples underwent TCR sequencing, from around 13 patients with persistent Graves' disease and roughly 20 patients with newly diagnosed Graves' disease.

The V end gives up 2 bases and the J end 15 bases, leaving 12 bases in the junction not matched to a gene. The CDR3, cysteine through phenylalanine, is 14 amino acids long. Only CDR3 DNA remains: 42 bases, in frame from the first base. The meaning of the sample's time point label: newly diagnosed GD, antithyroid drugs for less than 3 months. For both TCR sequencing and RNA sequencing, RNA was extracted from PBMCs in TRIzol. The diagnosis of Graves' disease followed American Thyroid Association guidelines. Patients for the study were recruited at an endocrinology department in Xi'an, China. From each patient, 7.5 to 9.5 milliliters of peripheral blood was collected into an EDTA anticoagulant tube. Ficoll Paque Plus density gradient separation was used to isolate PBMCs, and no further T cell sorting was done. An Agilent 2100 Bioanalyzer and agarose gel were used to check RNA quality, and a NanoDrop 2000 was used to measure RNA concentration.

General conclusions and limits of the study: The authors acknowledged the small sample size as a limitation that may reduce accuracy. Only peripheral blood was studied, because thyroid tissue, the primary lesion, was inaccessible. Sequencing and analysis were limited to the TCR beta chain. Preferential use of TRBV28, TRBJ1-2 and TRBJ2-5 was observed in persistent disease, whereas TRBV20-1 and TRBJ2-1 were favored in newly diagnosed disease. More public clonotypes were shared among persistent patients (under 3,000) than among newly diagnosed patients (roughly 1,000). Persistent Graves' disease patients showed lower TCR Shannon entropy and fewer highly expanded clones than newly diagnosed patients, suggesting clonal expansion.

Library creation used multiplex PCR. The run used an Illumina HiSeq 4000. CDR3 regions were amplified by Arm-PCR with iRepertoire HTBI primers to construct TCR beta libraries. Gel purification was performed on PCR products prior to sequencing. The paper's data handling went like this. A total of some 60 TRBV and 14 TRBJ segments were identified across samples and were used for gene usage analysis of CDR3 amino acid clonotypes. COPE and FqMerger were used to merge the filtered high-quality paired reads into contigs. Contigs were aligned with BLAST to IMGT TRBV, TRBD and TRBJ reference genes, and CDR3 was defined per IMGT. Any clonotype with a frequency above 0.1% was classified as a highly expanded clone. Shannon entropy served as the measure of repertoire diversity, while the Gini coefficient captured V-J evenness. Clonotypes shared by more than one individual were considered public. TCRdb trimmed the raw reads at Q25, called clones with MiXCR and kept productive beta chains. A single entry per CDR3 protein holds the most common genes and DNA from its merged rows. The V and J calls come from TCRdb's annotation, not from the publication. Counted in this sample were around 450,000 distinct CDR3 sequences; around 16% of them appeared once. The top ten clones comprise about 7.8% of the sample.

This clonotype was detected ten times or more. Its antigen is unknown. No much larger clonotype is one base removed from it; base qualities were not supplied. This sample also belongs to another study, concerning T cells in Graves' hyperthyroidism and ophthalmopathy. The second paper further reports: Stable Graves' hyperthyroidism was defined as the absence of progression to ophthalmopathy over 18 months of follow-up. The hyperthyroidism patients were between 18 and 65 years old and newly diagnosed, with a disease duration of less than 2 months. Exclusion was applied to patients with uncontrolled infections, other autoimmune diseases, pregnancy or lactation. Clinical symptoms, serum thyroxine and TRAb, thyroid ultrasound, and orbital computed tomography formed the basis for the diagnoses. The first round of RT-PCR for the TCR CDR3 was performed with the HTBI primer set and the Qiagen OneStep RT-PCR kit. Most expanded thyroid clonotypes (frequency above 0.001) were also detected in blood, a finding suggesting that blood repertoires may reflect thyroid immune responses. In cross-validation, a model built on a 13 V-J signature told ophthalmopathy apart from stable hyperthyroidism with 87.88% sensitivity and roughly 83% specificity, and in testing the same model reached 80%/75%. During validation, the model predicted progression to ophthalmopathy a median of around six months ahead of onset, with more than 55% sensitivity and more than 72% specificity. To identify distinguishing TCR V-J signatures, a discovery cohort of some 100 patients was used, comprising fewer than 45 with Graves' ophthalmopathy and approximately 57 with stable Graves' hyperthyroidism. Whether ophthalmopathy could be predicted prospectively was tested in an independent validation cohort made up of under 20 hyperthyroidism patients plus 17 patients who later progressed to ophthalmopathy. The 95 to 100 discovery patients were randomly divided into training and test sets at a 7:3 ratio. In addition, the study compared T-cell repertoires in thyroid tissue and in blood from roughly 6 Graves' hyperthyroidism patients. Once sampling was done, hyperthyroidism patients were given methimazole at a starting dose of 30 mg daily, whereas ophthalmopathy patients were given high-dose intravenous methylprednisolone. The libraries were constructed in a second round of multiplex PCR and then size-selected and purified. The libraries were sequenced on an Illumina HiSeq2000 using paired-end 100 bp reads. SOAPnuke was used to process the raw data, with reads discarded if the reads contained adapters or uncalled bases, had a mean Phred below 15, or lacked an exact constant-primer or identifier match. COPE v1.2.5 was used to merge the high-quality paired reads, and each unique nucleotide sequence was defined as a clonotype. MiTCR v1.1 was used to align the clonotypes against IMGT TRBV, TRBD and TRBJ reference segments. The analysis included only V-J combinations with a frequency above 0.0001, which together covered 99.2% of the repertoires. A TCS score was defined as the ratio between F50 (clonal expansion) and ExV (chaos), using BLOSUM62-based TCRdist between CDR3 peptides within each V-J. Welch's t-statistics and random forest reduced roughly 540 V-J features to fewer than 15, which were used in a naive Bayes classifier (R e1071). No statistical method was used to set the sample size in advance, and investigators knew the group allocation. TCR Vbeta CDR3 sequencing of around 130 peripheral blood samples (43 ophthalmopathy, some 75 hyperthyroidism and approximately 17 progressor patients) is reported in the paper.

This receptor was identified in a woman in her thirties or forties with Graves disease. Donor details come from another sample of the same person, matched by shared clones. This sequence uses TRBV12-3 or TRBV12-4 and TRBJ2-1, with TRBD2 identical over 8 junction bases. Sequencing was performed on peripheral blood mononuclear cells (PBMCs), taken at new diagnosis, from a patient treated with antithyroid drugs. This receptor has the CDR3 CASSLNTGGGMRFF. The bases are TGTGCCAGCAGTTTAAACACGGGAGGGGGGATGAGGTTCTTC.